This passage covers 5 T cell receptor beta chains from one sample sequenced in a study of metastatic and nonmetastatic thyroid tumors. Thyroid surgery was performed in patients who had received no treatment beforehand. From the PCR reads, TCRdb re-called clones with MiXCR. The data show approximately 5,200 clones, with 33% seen just once and about a quarter held by the top ten. What was sequenced was adjacent normal tissue. The receptor set was obtained from a female donor with papillary thyroid cancer or a benign thyroid nodule (not recorded which). Some clones in this sample may be carry-over from other donors' samples.

By share of the sample, this clone is large (0.1 to 1%). The CDR3 DNA reads as TGTGCCAGCATCTATGCAACTAATGAAAAACTGTTTTTT. Residues: CASIYATNEKLFF. The chain links TRBV6-1 to TRBJ1-4, with D unclear. V lost 7 bases and J 0 bases, leaving 6 bases between the germline ends. Germline V CDR1 and CDR2: MNHNS, SASEGT. The CDR3 spans 13 residues.

In DNA form, the CDR3 reads TGCGCCAGCAGCAGCAGACAGGGCGGCGAGCAGTACTTC. Protein: CASSSRQGGEQYF. The chain recombines TRBV5-1 with TRBJ2-7, with TRBD1 matching 7 bases. J gave up 6 bases and V 4 bases, and 7 bases lay outside the gene matches. Per the germline V gene, CDR1 is SGHRS and CDR2 is YFSETQ. The CDR3 consists of 13 residues.

This chain uses TRBV28 with TRBJ1-5; D gene unclear. The CDR3 has 11 amino acids. Germline CDR1 is MDHEN and CDR2 is SYDVKM. V dropped 6 bases and J dropped 4 bases, with 4 bases sitting between them. CDR3 protein: CASRQNQPQHF. In DNA, the CDR3 is TGTGCCAGCAGGCAAAATCAGCCCCAGCATTTT.

In its sample, this clone ranks as large (0.1 to 1%). The V call is TRBV12-3 or TRBV12-4, the J call TRBJ1-2, with a weak D call TRBD1 (5 bases). The germline V and J ends were trimmed by 3 bases and 4 bases, with 9 bases remaining between them. CDR3 size: 13 residues. CDR3 nucleotides: TGTGCCAGCAGTTTCGGACATATCTATGGCTACACCTTC. Translation: CASSFGHIYGYTF.

The chain is built from TRBV28 and TRBJ2-7, with TRBD1 matching 7 bases. After removal of 2 bases from V and 2 bases from J, the junction contained 3 bases not matched to a gene. From germline, CDR1 is MDHEN and CDR2 SYDVKM. The CDR3 has 14 residues. The CDR3 protein is CASSLTGAPYEQYF. The CDR3, as DNA: TGTGCCAGCAGTTTAACAGGGGCCCCCTACGAGCAGTACTTC.